The clone carrying this TCR beta chain showed up just once. Clones were read by immunoSEQ multiplex PCR, and TCRdb kept only the in-frame ones, dropping some. The sample gives about 40,000 clones, around 90% of which show up once; approximately 13% is in the top ten. The data belong to a study of OX40 agonist ivuxolimab in advanced cancers. Germline V gene sequence: CDR1 LNHNV, CDR2 YYDKDF (reference sequence). CDR3 length: 14 amino acids. V was trimmed by 5 bases and J by 5 bases, leaving 13 bases between them. Baseline was the first blood sampling point, followed by cycle 4 day 1 and cycle 7 day 1. This material consisted of CD4+ or CD8+ T cells sorted from blood, taken in a trial of the OX40 agonist ivuxolimab. The rearrangement joins TRBV15 to TRBJ2-1, with D possibly being TRBD1 (6 bases). This clonotype originated in an adult with an advanced solid tumor such as melanoma, head and neck, liver or kidney cancer. The CDR3 spells CATSGWTEDNEQFF. The CDR3 DNA sequence: TGTGCCACCAGCGGCTGGACAGAAGACAATGAGCAGTTCTTC.